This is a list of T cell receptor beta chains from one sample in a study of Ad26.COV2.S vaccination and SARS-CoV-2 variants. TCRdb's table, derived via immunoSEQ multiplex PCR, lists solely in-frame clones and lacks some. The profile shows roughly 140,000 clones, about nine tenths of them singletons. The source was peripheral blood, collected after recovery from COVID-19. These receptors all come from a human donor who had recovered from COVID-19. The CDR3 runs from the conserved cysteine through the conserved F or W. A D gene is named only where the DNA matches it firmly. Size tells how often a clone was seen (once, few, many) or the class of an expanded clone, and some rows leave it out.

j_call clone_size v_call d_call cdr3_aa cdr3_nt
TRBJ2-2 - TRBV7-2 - CASSLGPRGSGTGELFF TGTGCCAGCAGCTTGGGGCCGAGGGGGTCGGGCACCGGGGAGCTGTTTTTT
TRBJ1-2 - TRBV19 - CAVGTYGYTF TGTGCCGTGGGGACGTATGGCTACACCTTC
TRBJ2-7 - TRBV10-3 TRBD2 CAIGTTSGVNEQYF TGTGCCATCGGAACTACTAGCGGGGTGAACGAGCAGTACTTC
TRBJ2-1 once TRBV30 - CAWDGGGEQFF TGTGCCTGGGACGGCGGAGGGGAGCAGTTCTTC
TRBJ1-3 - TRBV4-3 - CASSQKPASGGNTIYF TGCGCCAGCAGCCAAAAGCCGGCCTCGGGAGGAAACACCATATATTTT
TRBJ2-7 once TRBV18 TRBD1 CASSPRDRGSYEQYF TGTGCCAGCTCACCCCGGGACAGGGGTAGTTACGAGCAGTACTTC
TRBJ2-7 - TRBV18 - CASSPRGSFYEQYF TGTGCCAGCTCACCCAGGGGAAGCTTCTACGAGCAGTACTTC
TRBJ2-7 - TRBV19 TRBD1 CASRMRRDRGLPYEQYF TGTGCCAGTCGAATGAGAAGAGACAGGGGCCTTCCCTACGAGCAGTACTTC
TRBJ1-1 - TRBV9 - CASSAHTVNTEAFF TGTGCCAGCAGCGCCCATACCGTGAACACTGAAGCTTTCTTT
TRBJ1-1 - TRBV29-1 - CSFNQANTEAFF TGCAGCTTTAACCAGGCGAACACTGAAGCTTTCTTT
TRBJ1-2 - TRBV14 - CASSPGYRYGYTF TGTGCCAGCAGCCCGGGGTACCGCTATGGCTACACCTTC
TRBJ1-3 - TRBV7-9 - CASSPGPEATIYF TGTGCCAGCAGCCCGGGACCTGAGGCCACCATATATTTT
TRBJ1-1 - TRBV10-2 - CASSHSGLNTEAFF TGCGCCAGCAGCCACAGCGGGCTAAACACTGAAGCTTTCTTT
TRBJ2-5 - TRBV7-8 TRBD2 CASSFFEREYQETQYF TGTGCCAGCAGCTTTTTCGAGCGGGAGTACCAAGAGACCCAGTACTTC
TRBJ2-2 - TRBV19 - CASKRATSSTGELFF TGTGCCAGTAAGAGGGCTACCTCGAGCACCGGGGAGCTGTTTTTT
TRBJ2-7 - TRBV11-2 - CASSSGARSYEQYF TGTGCCAGCAGCTCGGGGGCACGCTCCTACGAGCAGTACTTC
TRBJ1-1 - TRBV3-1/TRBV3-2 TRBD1 CASSLPGTGINTEAFF TGTGCCAGCAGCCTGCCCGGGACAGGGATTAACACTGAAGCTTTCTTT
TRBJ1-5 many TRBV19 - CASSARLDAVNQPQHF TGTGCCAGTAGTGCGAGACTGGACGCGGTCAATCAGCCCCAGCATTTT
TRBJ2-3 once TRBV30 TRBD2 CAWSSGVADTQYF TGTGCCTGGTCTAGCGGGGTAGCAGATACGCAGTATTTT
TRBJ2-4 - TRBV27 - CASSDGTETVQYF TGTGCCAGCAGTGATGGTACTGAAACGGTTCAGTACTTC
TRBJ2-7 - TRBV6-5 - CASSWDTPYEQYF TGTGCCAGCAGTTGGGACACCCCCTACGAGCAGTACTTC
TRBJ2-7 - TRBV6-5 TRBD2 CASSYSFRGDLYEQYF TGTGCCAGCAGTTACTCTTTCCGGGGGGATCTATACGAGCAGTACTTC
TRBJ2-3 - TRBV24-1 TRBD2 CATSDQGLAGTDTQYF TGTGCCACCAGTGACCAGGGACTAGCGGGCACAGATACGCAGTATTTT
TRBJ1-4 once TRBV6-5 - CASSASGEPREKLFF TGTGCCAGCAGCGCCTCAGGGGAGCCTAGGGAAAAACTGTTTTTT
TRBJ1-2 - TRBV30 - CAWTGDNNYGYTF TGTGCCTGGACCGGGGACAATAACTATGGCTACACCTTC
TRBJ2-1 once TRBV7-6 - CASSSTYNEQFF TGTGCCAGCAGCTCGACCTACAATGAGCAGTTCTTC
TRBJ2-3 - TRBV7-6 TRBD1 CASSIANPGQGWTDTQYF TGTGCCAGCAGCATAGCCAATCCGGGACAGGGGTGGACAGATACGCAGTATTTT
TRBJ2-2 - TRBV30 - CAWSVNTGELFF TGTGCCTGGAGCGTGAACACCGGGGAGCTGTTTTTT
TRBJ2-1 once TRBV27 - CASSLRVGPNEQFF TGTGCCAGCAGTTTGCGGGTCGGACCGAATGAGCAGTTCTTC
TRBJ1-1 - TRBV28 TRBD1 CASSFRGLEAFF TGTGCCAGCAGTTTCAGGGGGCTCGAAGCTTTCTTT
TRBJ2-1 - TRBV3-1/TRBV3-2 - CASNRGGNEQFF TGTGCCAGCAACAGGGGAGGGAATGAGCAGTTCTTC
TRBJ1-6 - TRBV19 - CASSRDLVSPLHF TGTGCCAGTAGTAGGGATTTAGTTTCACCCCTCCACTTT
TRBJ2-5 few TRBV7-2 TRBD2 CASSLAGLAGAGETQYF TGTGCCAGCAGCTTAGCTGGCCTAGCGGGGGCAGGGGAGACCCAGTACTTC
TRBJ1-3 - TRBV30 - CAWSKTYPTQSSGNTIYF TGTGCCTGGAGCAAAACATACCCGACACAAAGCTCTGGAAACACCATATATTTT
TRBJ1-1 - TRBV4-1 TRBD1 CASSPAGTGYSEAFF TGCGCCAGCAGCCCCGCCGGGACAGGGTACAGTGAAGCTTTCTTT
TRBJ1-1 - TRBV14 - CASSLRGTEAFF TGTGCCAGCAGCCTTAGAGGAACTGAAGCTTTCTTT
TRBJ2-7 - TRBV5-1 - CASSPDSTYEQYF TGCGCCAGCAGCCCGGACAGCACCTACGAGCAGTACTTC
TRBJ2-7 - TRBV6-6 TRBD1 CASRKQGAGVEQYF TGTGCCAGCAGAAAACAGGGGGCGGGTGTCGAGCAGTACTTC